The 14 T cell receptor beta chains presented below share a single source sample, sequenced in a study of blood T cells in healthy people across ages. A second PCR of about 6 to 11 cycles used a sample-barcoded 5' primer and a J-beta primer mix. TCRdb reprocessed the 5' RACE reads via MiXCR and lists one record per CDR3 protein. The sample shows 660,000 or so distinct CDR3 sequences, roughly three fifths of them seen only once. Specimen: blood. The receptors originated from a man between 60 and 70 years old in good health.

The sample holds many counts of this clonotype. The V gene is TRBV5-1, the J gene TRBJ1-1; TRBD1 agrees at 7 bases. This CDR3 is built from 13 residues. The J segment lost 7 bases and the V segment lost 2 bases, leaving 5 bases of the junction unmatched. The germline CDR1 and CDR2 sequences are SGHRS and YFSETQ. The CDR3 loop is CASSFDRVGEAFF. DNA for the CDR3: TGCGCCAGCAGCTTCGACAGGGTGGGTGAAGCTTTCTTT.

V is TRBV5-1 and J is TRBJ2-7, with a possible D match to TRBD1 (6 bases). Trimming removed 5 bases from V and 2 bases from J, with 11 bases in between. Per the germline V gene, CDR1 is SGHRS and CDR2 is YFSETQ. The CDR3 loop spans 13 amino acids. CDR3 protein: CASSGSGAYEQYF. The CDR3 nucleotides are TGCGCCAGCAGTGGATCAGGGGCCTACGAGCAGTACTTC.

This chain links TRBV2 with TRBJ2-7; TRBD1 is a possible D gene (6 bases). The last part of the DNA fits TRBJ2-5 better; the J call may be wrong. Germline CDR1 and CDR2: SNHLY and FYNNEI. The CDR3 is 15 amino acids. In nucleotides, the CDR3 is TGTGCCAGCAGTGAGCGTACAGGGCGGGCAGAGACCCAGTACTTC. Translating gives CASSERTGRAETQYF.

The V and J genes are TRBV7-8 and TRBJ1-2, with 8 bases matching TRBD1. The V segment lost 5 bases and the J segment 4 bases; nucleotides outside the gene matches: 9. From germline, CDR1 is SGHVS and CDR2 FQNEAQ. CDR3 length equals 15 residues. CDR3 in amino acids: CASSPWGQEPYGYTF. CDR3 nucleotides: TGTGCCAGCAGCCCCTGGGGACAGGAACCCTATGGCTACACCTTC.

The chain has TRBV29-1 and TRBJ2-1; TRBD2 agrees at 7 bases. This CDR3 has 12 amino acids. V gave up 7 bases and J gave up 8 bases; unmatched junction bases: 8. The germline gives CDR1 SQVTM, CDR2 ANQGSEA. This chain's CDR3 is CSATWAGDEQFF. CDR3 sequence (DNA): TGCAGCGCCACCTGGGCGGGGGATGAGCAGTTCTTC.

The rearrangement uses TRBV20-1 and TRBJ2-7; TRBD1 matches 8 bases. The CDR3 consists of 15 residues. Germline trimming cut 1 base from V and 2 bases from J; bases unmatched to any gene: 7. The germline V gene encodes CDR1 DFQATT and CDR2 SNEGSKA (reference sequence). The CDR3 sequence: CSARARQGPTYEQYF. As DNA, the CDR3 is TGCAGTGCTAGAGCCCGACAGGGGCCAACCTACGAGCAGTACTTC.

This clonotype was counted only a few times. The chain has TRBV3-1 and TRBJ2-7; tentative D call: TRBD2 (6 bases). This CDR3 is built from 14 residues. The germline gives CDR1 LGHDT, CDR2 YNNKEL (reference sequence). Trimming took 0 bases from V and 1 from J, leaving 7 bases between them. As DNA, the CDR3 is TGTGCCAGCAGCCAAGAGGAGGGATCCTACGAGCAGTACTTC. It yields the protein CASSQEEGSYEQYF.

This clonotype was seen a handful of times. CDR3 protein: CASSYLTEAFF. CDR3 nucleotide sequence: TGTGCCAGCAGCTATTTAACTGAAGCTTTCTTT. This rearrangement joins TRBV7-9 to TRBJ1-1; D call uncertain. Trimming left V 4 bases short and J 5 bases short, with 5 bases between. This CDR3 is 11 amino acids long. Germline CDR1 reads SEHNR; CDR2 reads FQNEAQ (reference sequence).

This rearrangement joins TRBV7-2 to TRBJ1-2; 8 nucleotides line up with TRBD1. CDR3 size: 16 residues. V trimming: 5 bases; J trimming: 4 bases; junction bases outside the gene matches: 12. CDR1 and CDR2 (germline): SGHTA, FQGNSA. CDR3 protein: CASSNLTRTGFYGYTF. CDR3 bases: TGTGCCAGCAGCAACCTCACCAGGACAGGGTTCTATGGCTACACCTTC.

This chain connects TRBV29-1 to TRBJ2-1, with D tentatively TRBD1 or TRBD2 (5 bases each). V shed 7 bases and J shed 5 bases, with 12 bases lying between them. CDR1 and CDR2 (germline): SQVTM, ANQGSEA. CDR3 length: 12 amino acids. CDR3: CSAGAPNNEQFF. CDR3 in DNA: TGCAGCGCCGGGGCCCCGAACAATGAGCAGTTCTTC.

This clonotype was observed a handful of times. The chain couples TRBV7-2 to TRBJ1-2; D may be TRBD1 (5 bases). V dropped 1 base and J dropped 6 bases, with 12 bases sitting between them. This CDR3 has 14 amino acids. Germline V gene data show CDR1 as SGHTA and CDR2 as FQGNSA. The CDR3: CASSLGQGTDGYTF. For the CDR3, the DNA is TGTGCCAGCAGCTTAGGCCAGGGTACGGATGGCTACACCTTC.

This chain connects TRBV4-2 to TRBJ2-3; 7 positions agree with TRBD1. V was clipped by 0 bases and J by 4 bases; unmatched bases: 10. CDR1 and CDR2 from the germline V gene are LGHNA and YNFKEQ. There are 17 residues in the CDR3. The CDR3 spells CASSQDLYRGSADTQYF. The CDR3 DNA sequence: TGTGCCAGCAGCCAAGATCTGTACAGGGGATCGGCAGATACGCAGTATTTT.

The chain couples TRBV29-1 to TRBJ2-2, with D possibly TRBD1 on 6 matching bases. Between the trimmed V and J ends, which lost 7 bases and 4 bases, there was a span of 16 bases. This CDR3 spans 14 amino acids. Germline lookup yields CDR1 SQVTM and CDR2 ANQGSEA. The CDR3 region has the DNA TGCAGCGCCCAGGGGTTTGGCGGCACCGGGGAGCTGTTTTTT. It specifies CSAQGFGGTGELFF.

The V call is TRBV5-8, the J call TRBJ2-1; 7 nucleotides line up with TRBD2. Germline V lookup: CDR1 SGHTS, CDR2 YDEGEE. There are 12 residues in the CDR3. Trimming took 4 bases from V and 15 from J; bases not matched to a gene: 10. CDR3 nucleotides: TGTGCCAGCAGCCCGGAGCGGGGCTGGCTGTTCTTC. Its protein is CASSPERGWLFF.